Below are 2 T cell receptor beta chains sequenced from a single sample in a study of human T cells and chemical hapten exposure. A single record per CDR3 protein comes from TCRdb applying MiXCR to the RACE reads. The sample includes over 75,000 distinct CDR3 sequences, around 7.8% seen only once; the top ten take 1.5% to 1.8%. Time point in this sample: patch test 1, 2 weeks after DPC sensitization. Noted treatment: therapeutic diphenylcyclopropenone sensitization with weekly scalp DPC. Specimen: whole blood, collected in connection with sensitization to the hapten diphenylcyclopropenone (DPC). These receptor sequences come from a woman aged 25 to 45 with alopecia areata. Some clones in this sample may be carry-over from other donors' samples.

In this sample, this clonotype turned up many times. The V gene is TRBV6-4, the J gene TRBJ2-1; 7 bases are a match to TRBD1. Germline loops: CDR1 MRHNA, CDR2 SNTAGT. This CDR3 contains 16 residues. V dropped 2 bases and J dropped 2; count of bases not matched to a gene: 6. For the CDR3, the DNA is TGTGCCAGCAGTGACGGGGAGACAGGGACCTACAATGAGCAGTTCTTC. This gives the protein CASSDGETGTYNEQFF.

This clonotype was observed a handful of times. The chain uses TRBV4-1 and TRBJ1-1, with D unclear. Germline CDR1 is MGHRA and CDR2 is YSYEKL. The CDR3 is 14 amino acids. Trimming took 1 base from V and 1 from J, leaving 7 bases between them. Written as DNA, the CDR3 is TGCGCCAGCAGCCAAGCTGCCAGGAACACTGAAGCTTTCTTT. Translated: CASSQAARNTEAFF.